The entry below gives a single T cell receptor (beta chain) sequence along with its context. The junction and the germline gene differ at one end; a read error may be behind it. The CDR3 length is 14 residues. Germline V gene sequence: CDR1 DFQATT, CDR2 SNEGSKA (reference sequence). The data were taken from a study of blood T cells in healthy people across ages. Through a sample-barcoded 5' primer and a J-beta primer mix, a second PCR was run for roughly 6 to 12 cycles. Template switching added a 12-random-nucleotide identifier to every cDNA molecule. TCRdb independently ran MiXCR on the 5' RACE reads; one entry per CDR3 protein. The table has approximately 1.5 million distinct CDR3 sequences, almost 35% seen once; the top ten hold roughly 12%.

The rearrangement joins TRBV20-1 to TRBJ1-5; 8 bases map to TRBD1. The sample comprised blood. This clonotype was obtained from a woman under 40 in good health. This chain's CDR3 is CSAPDRASNQAQHF. DNA for the CDR3: TGCAGTGCCCCGGACAGGGCGAGCAATCAGGCCCAGCATTTT.